This T cell receptor (beta chain) is drawn from a study of cytomegalovirus exposure and HLA in healthy donors. Study-wide points: Investigators reported 150 to 200 TCR beta chains as tied to cytomegalovirus.

For this clone: No antigen is known for it.

Generated by immunoSEQ multiplex PCR, the TCRdb table keeps only in-frame clones and is missing some. The sample has 150,000 to 200,000 clones, around four fifths seen once. The donors were members of the validation cohort, which comprised 90 to 150 subjects and was separate from the first cohort of 730 or so subjects. The sequencing input was PBMCs. The clonotype originates from a man aged 30 to 39 in good health and CMV-seropositive.

CDR3 sequence: CASRSGYSYEQYF. CDR3 sequence (DNA): TGTGCCAGCAGGTCAGGGTACTCCTACGAGCAGTACTTC. The chain employs TRBV6-6 and TRBJ2-7; a possible D gene is TRBD1 (5 bases). The CDR3 spans 13 residues. The V gene's germline CDR1 is MNHNY and CDR2 SVGAGI (reference sequence). V was trimmed by 6 bases and J by 0 bases, leaving 9 bases between them.